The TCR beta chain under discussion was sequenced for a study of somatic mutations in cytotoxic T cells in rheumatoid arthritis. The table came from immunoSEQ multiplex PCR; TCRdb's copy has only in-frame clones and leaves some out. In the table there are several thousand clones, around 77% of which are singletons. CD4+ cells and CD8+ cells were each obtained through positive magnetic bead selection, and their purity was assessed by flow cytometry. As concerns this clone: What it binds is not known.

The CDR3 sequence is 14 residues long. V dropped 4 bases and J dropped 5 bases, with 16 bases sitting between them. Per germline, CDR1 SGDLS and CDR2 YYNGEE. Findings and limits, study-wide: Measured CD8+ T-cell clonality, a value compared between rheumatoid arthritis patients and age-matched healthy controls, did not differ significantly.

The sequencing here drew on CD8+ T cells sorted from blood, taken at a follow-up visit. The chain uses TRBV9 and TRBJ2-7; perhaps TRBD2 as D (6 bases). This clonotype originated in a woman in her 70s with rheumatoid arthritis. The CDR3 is CASSPDGGADEQYF. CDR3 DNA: TGTGCCAGCAGCCCTGACGGGGGTGCGGACGAGCAGTACTTC.